The next 8 T cell receptor beta chains were all read from a single sample in a study of T cell responses to AZD1222 COVID-19 vaccine. TCRdb's table, derived via immunoSEQ multiplex PCR, lists solely in-frame clones and lacks some. The sample comprises fewer than 150,000 clones, 70% to 90% of which are singletons, and approximately 3.7% rests with the top ten. The specimen comprised peripheral blood, sampled on day 0 of AZD1222 vaccination. The receptor source for this set is an adult in good health.

This sequence joins TRBV7-9 and TRBJ2-1; a weak D match, TRBD2 (5 bases). The length of the CDR3 is 13 residues. Trimming pared 8 bases from V and 1 base from J, leaving 9 bases between. CDR1 SEHNR and CDR2 FQNEAQ come from the germline V gene (reference sequence). The CDR3 loop is CASRGLSYNEQFF. The CDR3 DNA is TGTGCCAGCCGCGGGCTATCCTACAATGAGCAGTTCTTC.

V usage is TRBV7-2 and J usage is TRBJ1-2; TRBD1 agrees at 8 bases. CDR1 and CDR2 from the germline V gene are SGHTA and FQGNSA. V was clipped by 1 base and J by 5 bases; unmatched bases: 6. This CDR3 region has 15 residues. As DNA, the CDR3 is TGTGCCAGCAGCTTAGGACGGACAGGGACGTATGGCTACACCTTC. As protein: CASSLGRTGTYGYTF. Based on the CDR3 plus reference TRBV7-2 and TRBJ1-2, the full variable domain is GAGVSQSPSNKVTEKGKDVELRCDPISGHTALYWYRQSLGQGLEFLIYFQGNSAPDKSGLPSDRFSAERTGGSVSTLTIQRTQQEDSAVYLCASSLGRTGTYGYTFGSGTRLTVV.

This clone was detected only a few times. The chain joins TRBV11-2 to TRBJ1-1; a possible D gene is TRBD1 (6 bases). The CDR3 is 13 residues long. Germline-derived CDR1 and CDR2 are SGHAT and FQNNGV. Trimming stripped 8 bases from V and 3 bases from J, with 13 bases between. Here the CDR3 reads CASSPGGYTEAFF. CDR3 in DNA: TGTGCCAGCTCTCCTGGGGGCTACACTGAAGCTTTCTTT. Supplemented by reference TRBV11-2 and TRBJ1-1, the full variable domain reads EAGVAQSPRYKIIEKRQSVAFWCNPISGHATLYWYQQILGQGPKLLIQFQNNGVVDDSQLPKDRFSAERLKGVDSTLKIQPAKLEDSAVYLCASSPGGYTEAFFGQGTRLTVV.

The CDR3 reads CASSPGRSNTGELFF. The CDR3 DNA follows: TGTGCCAGCAGCCCGGGACGCTCGAACACCGGGGAGCTGTTTTTT. The chain recombines TRBV7-9 with TRBJ2-2; D is tentatively TRBD1 or TRBD2 (5 bases each). The CDR3 spans 15 residues. The V gene's germline CDR1 is SEHNR and CDR2 FQNEAQ (reference sequence). V lost 5 bases and J 0 bases, leaving 10 bases between the germline ends.

V usage is TRBV11-3 and J usage is TRBJ2-1, with a tentative D call TRBD2 (6 bases). This CDR3 is 14 amino acids long. V lost 3 bases and J 6 bases, leaving 12 bases between the germline ends. In germline, CDR1 is SGHNT, CDR2 YENEEA. This CDR3 is CASSLGSGVNEQFF. CDR3 coding DNA: TGTGCCAGCAGCTTGGGTTCGGGGGTCAATGAGCAGTTCTTC.

The J gene is TRBJ2-5, the V gene TRBV20-1; D is perhaps TRBD2 (6 bases). The CDR3 totals 11 residues. The ends were cut back, 5 bases at V and 3 bases at J, with 7 bases in the middle. CDR1 and CDR2 from the germline V gene are DFQATT and SNEGSKA (reference sequence). The DNA of the CDR3 is TGCAGTGCTCGGGGGAAAGAGACCCAGTACTTC. It codes for CSARGKETQYF.

This clone was recorded only once. This chain connects TRBV6-4 to TRBJ1-4, with D hard to call. The germline V gene encodes CDR1 MRHNA and CDR2 SNTAGT. Trimming stripped 3 bases from V and 7 bases from J, with 12 bases between. The length of the CDR3 is 14 residues. CDR3: CASSEIGGSEKLFF. Written as DNA, the CDR3 is TGTGCCAGCAGTGAGATAGGCGGGAGTGAAAAACTGTTTTTT.

The CDR3 protein is CASSLAGRGGSTDTQYF. As DNA, the CDR3 is TGTGCCAGCAGCTTAGCGGGTCGCGGGGGAAGCACAGATACGCAGTATTTT. The chain uses TRBV7-2 and TRBJ2-3, with 7 bases that match TRBD2. Germline V gene data show CDR1 as SGHTA and CDR2 as FQGNSA. The CDR3 extends over 17 amino acids. V gave up 0 bases and J gave up 0 bases; unmatched junction bases: 6.